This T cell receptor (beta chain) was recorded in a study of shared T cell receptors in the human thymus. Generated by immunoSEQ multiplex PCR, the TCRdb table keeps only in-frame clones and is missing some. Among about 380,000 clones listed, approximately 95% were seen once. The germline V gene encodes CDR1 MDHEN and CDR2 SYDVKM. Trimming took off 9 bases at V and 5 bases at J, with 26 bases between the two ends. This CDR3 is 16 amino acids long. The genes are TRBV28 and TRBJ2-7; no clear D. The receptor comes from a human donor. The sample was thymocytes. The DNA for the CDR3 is TGTGCCAGTACAGCAGCCGATGTGGCTGCTAGAGACGAGCAGTACTTC. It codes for CASTAADVAARDEQYF.